A single sample is the source of the 8 T cell receptor beta chains below, sequenced in a study of shared clonotypes between healthy human individuals. Profiling relied on immunoSEQ multiplex PCR, and the TCRdb table lists in-frame clones only, not all of them. The sample lists 2 million or so clones, around 95% seen once, with about 0.13% in the top ten. Sequences were obtained from naive CD4+ T cells sorted from blood. Subset indicated: CD45RA+ positively selected. The source is a man between 18 and 29 years old in good health.

V gene TRBV7-8 combines with J gene TRBJ1-4; a weak D match, TRBD1 (5 bases). This CDR3 contains 15 residues. The V gene's germline CDR1 is SGHVS and CDR2 FQNEAQ. The V end was cut by 6 bases, the J end by 8 bases, with 19 bases between. This CDR3 reads CASSTAGRGEEKLFF. CDR3 sequence (DNA): TGTGCCAGCAGTACAGCAGGGCGAGGGGAGGAAAAACTGTTTTTT.

The rearrangement joins TRBV6-6 to TRBJ1-1; D remains ambiguous. This CDR3 region has 13 residues. Germline V gene sequence: CDR1 MNHNY, CDR2 SVGAGI (reference sequence). Trimming left V 6 bases short and J 0 bases short, with 8 bases between. For the CDR3, the DNA is TGTGCCAGCAGAGGGAACCTGAACACTGAAGCTTTCTTT. Its translation is CASRGNLNTEAFF.

The rearrangement links TRBV18 to TRBJ1-2; D possibly corresponds to TRBD1 (5 bases). This CDR3 is 13 amino acids long. Looked up from germline, CDR1 is KGHSH and CDR2 is LQKENI. Trimming cost V 6 bases and J 0 bases, with 8 bases left between them. The CDR3 region has the DNA TGTGCCAGCTCGACACAGGCTAACTATGGCTACACCTTC. It codes for CASSTQANYGYTF. The variable domain in full, completed from reference TRBV18 and TRBJ1-2, reads NAGVMQNPRHLVRRRGQEARLRCSPMKGHSHVYWYRQLPEEGLKFMVYLQKENIIDESGMPKERFSAEFPKEGPSILRIQQVVRGDSAAYFCASSTQANYGYTFGSGTRLTVV.

The chain has TRBV2 and TRBJ1-1; 8 bases map to TRBD1. The CDR3 runs to 16 residues. Germline CDR1 reads SNHLY; CDR2 reads FYNNEI. V was clipped by 5 bases and J by 4 bases; unmatched bases: 12. This CDR3 is CASSLDRVKGVTEAFF. In nucleotides, the CDR3 is TGTGCCAGCAGTTTGGACAGGGTTAAGGGAGTCACTGAAGCTTTCTTT.

As to this clone: Other DNA sequences in the sample encode the same CDR3. V is TRBV6-5 and J is TRBJ1-1, with 10 bases aligning to TRBD1. CDR1 is MNHEY, CDR2 SVGAGI, per germline. The J segment lost 5 bases and the V segment lost 2 bases, leaving 2 bases of the junction unmatched. This CDR3 is built from 14 residues. CDR3 loop: CASSYRTGGTEAFF. The CDR3 DNA reads as TGTGCCAGCAGTTACAGGACAGGGGGGACTGAAGCTTTCTTT.

This clone came up once. The chain employs TRBV2 and TRBJ1-4, with 7 bases fitting TRBD1. Germline CDR1 and CDR2: SNHLY and FYNNEI. This CDR3 is 15 amino acids long. Unmatched junction bases numbered 9, after V lost 8 bases and J lost 3 bases. CDR3 nucleotides: TGTGCCAGCGGAAAGACAGGGATGGCTAATGAAAAACTGTTTTTT. This codes for CASGKTGMANEKLFF.

The V gene is TRBV7-9, the J gene TRBJ1-3, with D unresolved. This CDR3 is built from 15 residues. Germline V gives CDR1 SEHNR, CDR2 FQNEAQ (reference sequence). V was shortened by 0 bases and J by 2 bases, with 8 bases between the two germline ends. The chain's CDR3 is CASSLAAQPGNTIYF. The CDR3 nucleotides read TGTGCCAGCAGCTTAGCGGCCCAGCCTGGAAACACCATATATTTT.

Remarks on this clone: The same CDR3 arises from other DNA sequences in this sample as well. The V call is TRBV29-1, the J call TRBJ1-1, with D unclear. Germline CDR1 SQVTM, CDR2 ANQGSEA. The CDR3 extends over 12 amino acids. V shed 3 bases and J shed 1 base, with 6 bases lying between them. DNA for the CDR3: TGCAGCGTTGAGGGCAGGAACACTGAAGCTTTCTTT. Translated, it gives CSVEGRNTEAFF.